Sequencing of this T cell receptor beta chain was carried out in a study of blood T cells in healthy people across ages. This clonotype was observed many times. Its target is not known. Study conclusions and caveats: With age, beta diversity per million T cells declined roughly linearly, significantly by approximately 40.

The second PCR ran roughly 6 to 11 cycles with a sample-barcoded 5' primer and J-beta primers. There were at least 2.5 million CDR3-containing paired-end reads obtained from each sample. TCRdb called the 5' RACE reads again in MiXCR, with one record for every CDR3 protein. The data show 1.5 million to 2 million distinct CDR3 sequences, about 28% seen once. V lost 8 bases to trimming and J lost 4 bases; unmatched junction nucleotides: 12. Germline V gives CDR1 SQVTM, CDR2 ANQGSEA. The CDR3 loop spans 14 amino acids. The sequenced sample was blood. The chain uses TRBV29-1 and TRBJ2-5, with TRBD1 matching over 8 bases. The clonotype originates from a woman in her 30s in good health. The CDR3 here is CSINDRGGRETQYF. CDR3 DNA: TGCAGCATCAACGACAGGGGAGGTCGAGAGACCCAGTACTTC.